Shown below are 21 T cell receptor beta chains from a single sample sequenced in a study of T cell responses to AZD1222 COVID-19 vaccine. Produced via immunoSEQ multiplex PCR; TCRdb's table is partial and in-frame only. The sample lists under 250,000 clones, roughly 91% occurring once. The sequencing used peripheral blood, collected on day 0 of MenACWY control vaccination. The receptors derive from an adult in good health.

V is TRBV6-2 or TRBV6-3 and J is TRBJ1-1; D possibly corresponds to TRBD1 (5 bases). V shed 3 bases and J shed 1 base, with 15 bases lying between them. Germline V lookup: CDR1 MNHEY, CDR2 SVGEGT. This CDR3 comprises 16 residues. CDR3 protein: CASSYSPTVRNTEAFF. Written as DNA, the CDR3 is TGTGCCAGCAGTTATTCGCCGACAGTAAGGAACACTGAAGCTTTCTTT.

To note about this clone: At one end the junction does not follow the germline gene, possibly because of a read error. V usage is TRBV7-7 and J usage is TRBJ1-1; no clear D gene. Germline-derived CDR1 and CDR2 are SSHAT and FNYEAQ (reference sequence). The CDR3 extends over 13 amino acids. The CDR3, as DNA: TGTGCTAGCAGCACCCAACTCAACACTGAAGCTTTCTTT. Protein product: CASSTQLNTEAFF.

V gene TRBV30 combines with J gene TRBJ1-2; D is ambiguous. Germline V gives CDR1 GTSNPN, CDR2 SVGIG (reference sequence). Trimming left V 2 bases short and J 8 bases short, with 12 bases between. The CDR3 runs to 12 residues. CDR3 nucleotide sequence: TGTGCCTGGAGTTCCTCTGTTGGGGGCTACACCTTC. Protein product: CAWSSSVGGYTF.

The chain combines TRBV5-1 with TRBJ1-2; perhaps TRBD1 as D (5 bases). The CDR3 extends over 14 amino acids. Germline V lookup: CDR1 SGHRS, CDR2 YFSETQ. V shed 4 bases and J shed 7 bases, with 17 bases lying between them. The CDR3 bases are TGCGCCAGCAGCCCGGCCTCGGCAGGGACTGGCTACACCTTC. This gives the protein CASSPASAGTGYTF.

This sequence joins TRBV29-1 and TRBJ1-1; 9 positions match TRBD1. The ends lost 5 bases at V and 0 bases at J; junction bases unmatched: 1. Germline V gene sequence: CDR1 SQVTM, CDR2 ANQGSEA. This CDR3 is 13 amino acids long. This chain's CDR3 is CSVWTGVNTEAFF. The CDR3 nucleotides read TGCAGCGTTTGGACAGGGGTGAACACTGAAGCTTTCTTT. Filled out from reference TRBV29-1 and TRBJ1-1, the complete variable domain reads SAVISQKPSRDICQRGTSLTIQCQVDSQVTMMFWYRQQPGQSLTLIATANQGSEATYESGFVIDKFPISRPNLTFSTLTVSNMSPEDSSIYLCSVWTGVNTEAFFGQGTRLTVV.

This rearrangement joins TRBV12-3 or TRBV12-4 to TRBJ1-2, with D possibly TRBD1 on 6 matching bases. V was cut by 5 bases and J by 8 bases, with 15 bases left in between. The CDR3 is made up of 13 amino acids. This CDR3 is CASSTLQGLGYTF. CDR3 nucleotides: TGTGCCAGCAGTACCCTACAGGGATTAGGCTACACCTTC.

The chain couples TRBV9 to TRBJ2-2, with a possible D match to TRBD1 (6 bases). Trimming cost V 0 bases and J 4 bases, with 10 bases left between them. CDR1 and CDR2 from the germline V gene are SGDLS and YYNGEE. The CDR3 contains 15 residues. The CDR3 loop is CASSVGTEITGELFF. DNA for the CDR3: TGTGCCAGCAGCGTAGGGACAGAGATCACCGGGGAGCTGTTTTTT. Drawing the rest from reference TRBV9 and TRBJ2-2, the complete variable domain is DSGVTQTPKHLITATGQRVTLRCSPRSGDLSVYWYQQSLDQGLQFLIQYYNGEERAKGNILERFSAQQFPDLHSELNLSSLELGDSALYFCASSVGTEITGELFFGEGSRLTVL.

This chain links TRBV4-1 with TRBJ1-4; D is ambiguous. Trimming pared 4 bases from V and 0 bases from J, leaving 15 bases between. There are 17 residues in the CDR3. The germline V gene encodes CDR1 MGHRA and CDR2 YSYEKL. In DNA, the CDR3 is TGCGCCAGCAGCCCCCGAGGAGGGCCAACAACTAATGAAAAACTGTTTTTT. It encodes CASSPRGGPTTNEKLFF.

The CDR3 region has the DNA TGTGCCAGCTACAGGGCGTACTCTGGAAACACCATATATTTT. Translated: CASYRAYSGNTIYF. This rearrangement joins TRBV5-8 to TRBJ1-3, with D maybe TRBD1 (6 bases). Germline CDR1 reads SGHTS; CDR2 reads YDEGEE. The CDR3 covers 14 residues. With 7 bases removed from V and 0 bases from J, the gap between germline ends came to 11 bases.

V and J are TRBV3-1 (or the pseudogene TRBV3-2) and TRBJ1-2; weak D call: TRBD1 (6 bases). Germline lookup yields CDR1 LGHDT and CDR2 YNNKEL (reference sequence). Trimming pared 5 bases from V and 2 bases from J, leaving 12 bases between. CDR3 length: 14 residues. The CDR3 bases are TGTGCCAGCAGCACCCGAGGGGGGAACTATGGCTACACCTTC. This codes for CASSTRGGNYGYTF.

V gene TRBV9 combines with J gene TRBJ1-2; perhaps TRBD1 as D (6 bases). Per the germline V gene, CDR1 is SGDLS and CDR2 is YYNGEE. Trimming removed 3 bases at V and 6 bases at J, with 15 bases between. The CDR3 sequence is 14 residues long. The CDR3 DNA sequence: TGTGCCAGCAGCGCCAGACCAGGGGTTGATGGCTACACCTTC. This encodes CASSARPGVDGYTF.

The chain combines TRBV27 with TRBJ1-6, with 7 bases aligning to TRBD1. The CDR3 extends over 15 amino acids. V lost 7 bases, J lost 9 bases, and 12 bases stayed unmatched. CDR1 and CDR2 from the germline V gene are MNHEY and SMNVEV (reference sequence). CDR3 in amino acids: CASNRDSLSGSPLHF. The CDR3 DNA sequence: TGTGCCAGCAACAGGGACAGCTTAAGCGGTTCACCCCTCCACTTT.

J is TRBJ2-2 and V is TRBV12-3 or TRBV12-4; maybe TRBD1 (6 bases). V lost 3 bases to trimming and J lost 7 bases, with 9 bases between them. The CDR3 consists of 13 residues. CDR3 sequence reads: CASSFRGGGELFF. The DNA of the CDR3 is TGTGCCAGCAGTTTCAGGGGTGGCGGGGAGCTGTTTTTT.

The CDR3 DNA sequence: TGTGCCAGCAAGTTAGCGGGGGCCCGTTCCAATGAGCAGTTCTTC. Translated, it gives CASKLAGARSNEQFF. The rearrangement links TRBV6-5 to TRBJ2-1; the match to TRBD2 covers 9 bases. Germline V gives CDR1 MNHEY, CDR2 SVGAGI. The CDR3 is made up of 15 amino acids. J gave up 6 bases and V 7 bases, and 10 bases lay outside the gene matches.

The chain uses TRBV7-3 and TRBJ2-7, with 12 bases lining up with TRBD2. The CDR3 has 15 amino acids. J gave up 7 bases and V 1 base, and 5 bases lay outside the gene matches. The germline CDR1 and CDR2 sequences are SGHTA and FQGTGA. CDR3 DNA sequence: TGTGCCAGCAGCTTAAACCCTGGACTAGCGGGGGAGCAGTACTTC. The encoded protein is CASSLNPGLAGEQYF.

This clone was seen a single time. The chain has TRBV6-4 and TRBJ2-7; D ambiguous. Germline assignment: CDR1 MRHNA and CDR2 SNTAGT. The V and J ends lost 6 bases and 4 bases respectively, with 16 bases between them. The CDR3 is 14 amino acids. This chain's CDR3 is CASSADLNFYEQYF. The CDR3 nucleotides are TGTGCCAGCAGCGCGGATCTGAACTTTTACGAGCAGTACTTC.

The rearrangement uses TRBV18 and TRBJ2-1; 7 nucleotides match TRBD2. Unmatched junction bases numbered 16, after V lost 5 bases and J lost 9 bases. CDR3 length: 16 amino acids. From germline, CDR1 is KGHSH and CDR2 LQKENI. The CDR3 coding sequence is TGTGCCAGCTCATCTACCGGGGAGCGGGGAGTAAGTGAGCAGTTCTTC. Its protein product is CASSSTGERGVSEQFF.

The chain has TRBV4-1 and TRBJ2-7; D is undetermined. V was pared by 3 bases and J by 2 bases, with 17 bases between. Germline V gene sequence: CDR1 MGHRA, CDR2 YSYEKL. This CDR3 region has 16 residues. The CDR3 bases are TGCGCCAGCAGCCACATGCCGGTATCAGACACCTACGAGCAGTACTTC. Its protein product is CASSHMPVSDTYEQYF.

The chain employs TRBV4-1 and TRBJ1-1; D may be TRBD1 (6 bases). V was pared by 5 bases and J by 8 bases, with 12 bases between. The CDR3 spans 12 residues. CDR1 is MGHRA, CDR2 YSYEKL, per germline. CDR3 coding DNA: TGCGCCAGCAGCAAACAGGGTTCCGAAGCTTTCTTT. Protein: CASSKQGSEAFF.

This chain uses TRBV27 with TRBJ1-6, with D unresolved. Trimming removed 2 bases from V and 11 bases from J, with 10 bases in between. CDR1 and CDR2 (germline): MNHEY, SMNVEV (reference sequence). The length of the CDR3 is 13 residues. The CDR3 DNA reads TGTGCCAGCAGTTTAAGCCTGTCTGCACCCCTCCACTTT. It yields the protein CASSLSLSAPLHF.

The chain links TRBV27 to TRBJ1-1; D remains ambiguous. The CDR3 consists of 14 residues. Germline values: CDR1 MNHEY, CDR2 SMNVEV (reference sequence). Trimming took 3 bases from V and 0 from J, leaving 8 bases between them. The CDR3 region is CASSFSGVNTEAFF. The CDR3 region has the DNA TGTGCCAGCAGTTTTTCAGGAGTGAACACTGAAGCTTTCTTT.